Below, one TCR beta chain is given with its context. Its antigen remains unidentified. One entry per CDR3 protein, called by TCRdb with MiXCR from the RT-PCR reads. The top ten clones hold 1.9% of a sample with approximately 520,000 distinct CDR3 sequences, about 25% of them seen once. This entry comes from a study of response to subunit inactivated influenza vaccine. Findings of the study overall: Authors suggested each seasonal influenza vaccination recruits few new T cells.

The CDR3 consists of 15 residues. V was shortened by 3 bases and J by 8 bases, with 20 bases between the two germline ends. The germline gives CDR1 DFQATT, CDR2 SNEGSKA (reference sequence). This sequence originates from a middle-aged man who received an inactivated influenza vaccine. This specimen was CD4+ T cells sorted from PBMCs, taken around 5 days after vaccination. The chain couples TRBV20-1 to TRBJ2-1; D is unresolved. The CDR3 DNA follows: TGCAGTGCTAGCCCGCTAGGCCAAACTGGATATGAGCAGTTCTTC. This codes for CSASPLGQTGYEQFF.